The source of this TCR beta chain is a study of Tregs in tolerant kidney transplant recipients (dated by TCRdb to the late 2010s). For the wider study: The study used TCRbeta sequencing to identify donor-specific regulatory T cells before combined kidney and bone marrow transplantation, then tracked those cells after transplant. In 3 healthy controls, several methods of expanding Tregs specific for an allogeneic donor were compared by TCRbeta repertoire sequencing. What the study reported, not specific to this receptor: Although technical replication error seemed to be minimal, the question of biological reproducibility was not addressed directly. The study was constrained by small patient numbers, and validation of the findings is required in larger populations and under other immunosuppression protocols. Expanding Tregs with activated donor B cells appeared to identify the most biologically relevant and donor-specific TCRbeta repertoire.

For TCRbeta CDR3 sequencing, genomic DNA was extracted from sorted cells using the QIAGEN DNeasy Blood and Tissue Kit. High-throughput TCRbeta CDR3 sequencing, including PCR amplification with bias correction and internal controls, was performed commercially through immunoSEQ. In the original analysis: Unique productive TCRbeta sequences were defined by CDR3 nucleotide sequence when primers matched and otherwise by CDR3 amino acid sequence together with Vbeta and Jbeta genes. As a correction for sorting error, sequences shared between sorted populations at a frequency ratio of 2:1 or less were discarded, and the remaining shared sequences were assigned to the higher population. Donor-reactive sequences were defined as at least 5-fold expanded in CFSE-low cells versus unstimulated cells, with frequency of at least 0.01% in CFSE-low cells. Jensen-Shannon divergence calculated on the top 100 TCRbeta sequences ranked by frequency was used to measure repertoire divergence. For any sample with multiple sequencing runs, sorting error was corrected in each run separately before the runs were pooled. TCRdb provides this immuneACCESS table in a form limited to in-frame rearrangements. Some clones are lacking; in checked studies, under half of them reflect an unresolved V gene, and why the rest are absent is not known. V, J and clone size were drawn from that table, and D and trimming were deduced from the DNA. Recorded for this sample are around 120,000 clones; around nine tenths of them occurred a single time. Of the sample, less than 0.7% is held by the ten largest clones.

Note on this clone: Its antigen target is currently unknown. There are no base qualities to consult, and no much larger clone falls within one base.

Unstimulated Tregs (CD4+CD25+CD127-), CD4+ non-Tregs (CD4+CD25-), CD4 and CD8 cells were FACS-sorted from thawed PBMCs. Healthy control blood came either as purchased buffy coats or from healthy volunteers. Healthy control blood was processed to PBMCs with a Ficoll density gradient and then cryopreserved, whereas patient PBMCs were collected both before and after transplant. Compared with germline, V lacks 2 bases and J lacks 5 bases; bases without a gene match: 8. Including cysteine and phenylalanine, the CDR3 has 15 amino acids. Only CDR3 DNA remains: 45 bases, in frame from the first base. CDR1 and CDR2, looked up from the germline V gene, are SGHRS and YFSETQ.

Sequenced input: CD4+ T cells from blood. The V and J segments used are TRBV5-1 and TRBJ2-5; TRBD1 lines up with 8 middle nucleotides. The TCR originated in a human donor in good health. For the CDR3, the sequence is CASSLGQGEGETQYF. The DNA is TGCGCCAGCAGCTTAGGACAGGGAGAGGGCGAGACCCAGTACTTC. Where the CDR3 stops, the reference TRBV5-1 and TRBJ2-5 genes take over; the full variable domain is KAGVTQTPRYLIKTRGQQVTLSCSPISGHRSVSWYQQTPGQGLQFLFEYFSETQRNKGNFPGRFSGRQFSNSRSEMNVSTLELGDSALYLCASSLGQGEGETQYFGPGTRLLVL.